The T cell receptor beta chain described here comes from a study of blood T cell repertoires in COVID-19. Overall study: Acute and convalescent COVID-19 samples came from the United States, Italy and Spain.

This clone was observed once. The germline V and J ends were trimmed by 6 bases and 8 bases, with 22 bases remaining between them. The CDR3 extends over 15 amino acids. Germline V gene sequence: CDR1 MNHEY, CDR2 SVGAGI. Clones were read by immunoSEQ multiplex PCR, and TCRdb kept only the in-frame ones, dropping some. This sample has 50,000 to 55,000 clones, with about 87% found just once. Specimen: peripheral blood. The origin of this receptor is a man aged 50 to 60 with acute or convalescent COVID-19. V gene TRBV6-5 combines with J gene TRBJ1-2, with D possibly matching TRBD1 (5 bases). CDR3 sequence (DNA): TGTGCCAGCAGCCAACAGGCCCCCCCCTTAGGCGGCTACACCTTC. Its protein is CASSQQAPPLGGYTF.